This TCR beta chain was obtained from a study of sequential checkpoint blockade in melanoma. Looking at the study overall: TCRβ was sequenced from DNA of about 94 pretreatment tumors. Under 25 patients had matched tumor biopsies before treatment and at week 13 after nivolumab or ipilimumab alone.

Sequencing used immunoSEQ multiplex PCR; TCRdb keeps in-frame clones, though not all of them. In the table there are about 18,000 clones, over 65% of which are singletons. Treatment indicated: randomized to nivolumab then ipilimumab (arm A) or the reverse (arm B). This CDR3 contains 14 residues. CDR1 is MNHGY and CDR2 is SAAAGT in the germline V gene. The trim removed 10 bases at V and 2 bases at J, leaving 5 bases unmatched. The gene calls are TRBV6-8 and TRBJ2-6; 7 nucleotides match TRBD1. The sample in question was tumor tissue (inferred from file names), obtained from a patient given nivolumab and ipilimumab in sequence. The receptor comes from a human donor with melanoma. The DNA for the CDR3 is TGTGCCATCAAGACAGGGACTGGGGCCAACGTCCTGACTTTC. It codes for CAIKTGTGANVLTF.